The 10 T cell receptor beta chains given below trace back to one sample, sequenced in a study of cytomegalovirus exposure and HLA in healthy donors. PCR employed 60 Vbeta and 13 Jbeta primers. Libraries were prepared by immunoSEQ multiplex PCR; TCRdb keeps only in-frame clonotypes and omits some of them. Of roughly 190,000 clones listed, 79% are singletons. Source material: PBMCs. The source is a woman younger than 35 in good health and CMV-seronegative.

This clone occurred once. CDR3: CATRSSGGGLAKNIQYF. CDR3 nucleotide sequence: TGCGCCACCCGGTCTAGCGGGGGGGGCCTCGCCAAAAACATTCAGTACTTC. V is TRBV10-2 and J is TRBJ2-4; 12 bases map to TRBD2. With 10 bases clipped from V and 1 base from J, the junction kept 11 bases outside the gene matches. This CDR3 has 17 amino acids. Germline values: CDR1 WSHSY, CDR2 SAAADI.

The chain recombines TRBV7-6 with TRBJ2-1; 11 bases agree with TRBD1. Germline V gene data show CDR1 as SGHVS and CDR2 as FNYEAQ. The junction had 9 bases not matched to a gene; V was cut back by 5 bases and J by 12 bases. This CDR3 is 14 amino acids long. The CDR3 region has the DNA TGTGCCAGCAGCCTCCCTGGACAGGGGGCGCGGCAGTTCTTC. Protein product: CASSLPGQGARQFF.

This clone was seen more than once but under ten times. The rearrangement uses TRBV4-1 and TRBJ2-7; TRBD2 might be the D (6 bases). The V end was cut by 0 bases, the J end by 1 base, with 13 bases between. Germline V CDR1 and CDR2: MGHRA, YSYEKL. The CDR3 extends over 16 amino acids. CDR3 sequence: CASSQDLGRTSYEQYF. In DNA, the CDR3 is TGCGCCAGCAGCCAAGATCTTGGGAGGACTTCCTACGAGCAGTACTTC.

This clone has just one count. The chain employs TRBV29-1 and TRBJ1-5, with D unresolved. V was shortened by 4 bases and J by 1 base, with 5 bases between the two germline ends. CDR3 size: 12 residues. Per the germline V gene, CDR1 is SQVTM and CDR2 is ANQGSEA. In nucleotides, the CDR3 is TGCAGCGTTGCGTCGAGCAATCAGCCCCAGCATTTT. Translation: CSVASSNQPQHF. Looking up the rest from reference TRBV29-1 and TRBJ1-5 gives the full variable domain: SAVISQKPSRDICQRGTSLTIQCQVDSQVTMMFWYRQQPGQSLTLIATANQGSEATYESGFVIDKFPISRPNLTFSTLTVSNMSPEDSSIYLCSVASSNQPQHFGDGTRLSIL.

The table lists this clone with many counts. The chain has TRBV5-4 and TRBJ1-1; tentative D call: TRBD1 (6 bases). This CDR3 has 15 residues. Germline V CDR1 and CDR2: SGHNT, YYREEE (reference sequence). Trimming left V 4 bases short and J 1 base short, with 14 bases between. The CDR3 DNA follows: TGTGCCAGCAGCGAATGGACAGACCAGAACACTGAAGCTTTCTTT. It translates to CASSEWTDQNTEAFF.

This chain uses TRBV9 with TRBJ2-7, with TRBD1 matching over 7 bases. After removal of 1 base from V and 2 bases from J, the junction contained 3 bases not matched to a gene. This CDR3 region has 14 residues. The germline gives CDR1 SGDLS, CDR2 YYNGEE. The CDR3: CASSVSGTAYEQYF. Here the CDR3 DNA reads TGTGCCAGCAGCGTATCCGGGACAGCCTACGAGCAGTACTTC. Full variable domain (outside the CDR3, taken from reference TRBV9 and TRBJ2-7): DSGVTQTPKHLITATGQRVTLRCSPRSGDLSVYWYQQSLDQGLQFLIQYYNGEERAKGNILERFSAQQFPDLHSELNLSSLELGDSALYFCASSVSGTAYEQYFGPGTRLTVT.

About this clone itself: The junction departs from the called germline gene at one end, perhaps through a read error. In DNA form, the CDR3 reads TGTTCCAGCAGCTTAGCGAGCGGGAGGGCGGTGGGTTCGGTCGCTTTCTTT. This translates into CSSSLASGRAVGSVAFF. This chain connects TRBV7-9 to TRBJ1-1, with unresolved D. CDR3 size: 17 residues. Germline loops: CDR1 SEHNR, CDR2 FQNEAQ (reference sequence).

The chain employs TRBV29-1 and TRBJ2-1, with a tentative D call TRBD1 (6 bases). The CDR3 is made up of 10 amino acids. The V gene's germline CDR1 is SQVTM and CDR2 ANQGSEA. The V and J ends lost 4 bases and 10 bases respectively, with 8 bases between them. The CDR3 spells CSVGDTEQFF. Here the CDR3 DNA reads TGCAGCGTTGGGGACACAGAGCAGTTCTTC.

The genes are TRBV29-1 and TRBJ2-3; 16 positions match TRBD2. J lost 2 bases, V lost 1 base, and 6 bases had no gene match. Germline V gene lookup returns CDR1 SQVTM and CDR2 ANQGSEA. The CDR3 totals 18 residues. The CDR3 spells CSVEAPGTSGGATDTQYF. In DNA form, the CDR3 reads TGCAGCGTTGAAGCCCCTGGGACTAGCGGGGGGGCCACAGATACGCAGTATTTT.

This chain links TRBV2 with TRBJ1-5, with D hard to call. This CDR3 spans 15 amino acids. Germline V gene lookup returns CDR1 SNHLY and CDR2 FYNNEI. Deletions cut 4 bases from V and 0 bases from J, with 10 bases between. The CDR3 region has the DNA TGTGCCAGCAGTGGGTCCGCTAATAGCAATCAGCCCCAGCATTTT. Translated, it gives CASSGSANSNQPQHF.